The next 32 T cell receptor beta chains were all read from a single sample in a study of regulatory T cells in long-lasting Graves disease. Construction of the TCR beta libraries employed iRepertoire HTBI primers in conjunction with Arm-PCR of CDR3 regions. In TCRdb, the multiplex PCR reads were re-called with MiXCR into one record per CDR3 protein. The top ten hold around three fifths of the sample, which has 310,000 or so distinct CDR3 sequences, 22% seen once. Time point given: persistent/refractory GD, antithyroid drugs over 5 years with positive TRAb. There was RNA extracted from PBMCs, and the TCR library was made from it. The material sequenced was peripheral blood mononuclear cells (PBMCs), taken when the disease was refractory, from a patient treated with antithyroid drugs. These receptors all stem from a female donor with Graves disease.

The chain is built from TRBV9 and TRBJ2-2; D is possibly TRBD1 or TRBD2 (5 bases each). This CDR3 is built from 17 residues. Germline-derived CDR1 and CDR2 are SGDLS and YYNGEE. Deletions cut 0 bases from V and 5 bases from J, with 17 bases between. The CDR3 DNA reads as TGTGCCAGCAGCGTAGGGGTGGGCCAGGGAGAGACCGGGGAGCTGTTTTTT. It codes for CASSVGVGQGETGELFF.

With respect to this clonotype: Given a much more abundant clone one base away, this may be a read error. The chain uses TRBV15 and TRBJ1-5; tentatively, D is TRBD1 (6 bases). The CDR3 has 17 residues. V was cut by 3 bases and J by 3 bases, with 18 bases left in between. The germline V gene has CDR1 LNHNV and CDR2 YYDKDF (reference sequence). CDR3 protein: CATSSTGRQTPNQPQHF. Written as DNA, the CDR3 is TGTGCCACCAGCAGTACAGGGCGTCAGACGCCCAATCAGCCCCAGCATTTT.

The chain couples TRBV7-9 to TRBJ2-7; D might be TRBD1 or TRBD2, each matching 5 bases. The V end lost 0 bases, the J end lost 8 bases, and 11 bases lay between the germline ends. The CDR3 contains 13 residues. The germline CDR1 and CDR2 sequences are SEHNR and FQNEAQ (reference sequence). The CDR3 spells CASSLALGVQQYF. The CDR3 region has the DNA TGTGCCAGCAGCTTAGCGCTGGGGGTACAGCAGTACTTC.

This clonotype was observed a handful of times. V usage is TRBV29-1 and J usage is TRBJ2-7, with a tentative D call TRBD2 (6 bases). In germline, CDR1 is SQVTM, CDR2 ANQGSEA. V was pared by 1 base and J by 3 bases, with 7 bases between. This CDR3 spans 12 amino acids. CDR3 in DNA: TGCAGCGTTGAAGCCGGGGGCTACGAGCAGTACTTC. This codes for CSVEAGGYEQYF.

This clonotype was detected only a few times. The chain carries TRBV6-2 or TRBV6-3 and TRBJ1-1; 9 bases are shared with TRBD1. V lost 5 bases, J lost 3 bases, and 4 bases stayed unmatched. Germline loops: CDR1 MNHEY, CDR2 SVGEGT. The CDR3 runs to 14 residues. The CDR3 DNA sequence: TGTGCCAGCAGTACACAGGGGGCGGACACTGAAGCTTTCTTT. This gives the protein CASSTQGADTEAFF.

This clonotype was counted a few times. V and J are TRBV10-1 and TRBJ1-1, with 9 positions matching TRBD1. This CDR3 is built from 13 residues. Germline CDR1 and CDR2: WNHNN and SYGVQD (reference sequence). The ends lost 8 bases at V and 1 base at J; junction bases unmatched: 2. The CDR3 DNA sequence: TGCGCCAGCGGACAGGGGCCGAACACTGAAGCTTTCTTT. Its protein product is CASGQGPNTEAFF.

About this clonotype itself: The conserved phenylalanine or tryptophan normally closing the CDR3 is absent here, so this likely arose from a read error. This chain connects TRBV28 to TRBJ2-5; D may be TRBD1 (7 bases). CDR1 and CDR2 (germline): MDHEN, SYDVKM. V shed 6 bases and J shed 5 bases, with 19 bases lying between them. The CDR3 runs 15 residues. CDR3 in DNA: TGTGCCAGCAGCTTGCCGGAGGGGGCTGGCGAGACCCAGTACTCC. It codes for CASSLPEGAGETQYS.

A word on this clonotype: A junction end diverges from the germline sequence, so it may reflect a read error. The chain couples TRBV7-2 to TRBJ2-7; 7 bases fit TRBD1. The CDR3 length is 13 residues. Per germline, CDR1 SGHTA and CDR2 FQGNSA. The CDR3 loop is CASSLDSVTGANF. CDR3 bases: TGTGCCAGCAGCTTAGATTCAGTAACAGGGGCAAATTTC.

This clonotype was picked up many times. The chain carries TRBV6-1 and TRBJ1-5; tentatively, D is TRBD1 (6 bases). V was clipped by 0 bases and J by 7 bases, with 13 bases between them. The CDR3 length is 15 residues. Germline V gene data show CDR1 as MNHNS and CDR2 as SASEGT. CDR3 sequence (DNA): TGTGCCAGCAGTGAAGCAGGGGTCGGGGGCCAGCCCCAGCATTTT. It is translated as CASSEAGVGGQPQHF.

This clonotype came up a few times. This chain uses TRBV20-1 with TRBJ2-5; unclear D gene. The germline V and J ends were trimmed by 6 bases and 2 bases, with 10 bases remaining between them. Germline CDR1 DFQATT, CDR2 SNEGSKA (reference sequence). The CDR3 contains 12 residues. CDR3: CSARERQETQYF. The CDR3 DNA is TGCAGTGCCCGAGAGCGTCAAGAGACCCAGTACTTC.

Many counts were recorded for this clonotype. This chain connects TRBV12-3 or TRBV12-4 to TRBJ2-7; tentatively, D is TRBD2 (5 bases). Trimming pared 3 bases from V and 3 bases from J, leaving 18 bases between. CDR3 size: 16 residues. The CDR3 DNA follows: TGTGCCAGCAGTTTCTTGGCGGGCTTGGCCGTCTACGAGCAGTACTTC. Protein sequence: CASSFLAGLAVYEQYF.

This clonotype has only a few counts. The chain links TRBV2 to TRBJ2-1, with D unclear. V lost 8 bases and J 9 bases, leaving 11 bases between the germline ends. This CDR3 region has 11 residues. The germline CDR1 and CDR2 sequences are SNHLY and FYNNEI. This CDR3 is CASHSGPEQFF. The CDR3 DNA reads TGTGCCAGCCATTCCGGGCCTGAGCAGTTCTTC.

This clonotype showed up just a few times. V usage is TRBV20-1 and J usage is TRBJ2-5, with 11 bases aligning to TRBD2. The CDR3 runs 15 residues. After removal of 5 bases from V and 4 bases from J, the junction contained 9 bases not matched to a gene. Germline CDR1 reads DFQATT; CDR2 reads SNEGSKA (reference sequence). The CDR3 spells CSAGRDSGRAETQYF. The CDR3 DNA sequence: TGCAGTGCTGGGAGAGATAGCGGGAGGGCAGAGACCCAGTACTTC.

The count of this clonotype is one. The chain uses TRBV30 and TRBJ2-3, with D perhaps given as TRBD1 or TRBD2 (5 bases each). The CDR3 covers 14 residues. The germline V gene has CDR1 GTSNPN and CDR2 SVGIG (reference sequence). The V gene lost 7 bases and the J gene lost 0 bases, with 14 bases spanning the gap. Here the CDR3 DNA reads TGTGCCTCGTCGGGGCTTACTAGCACAGATACGCAGTATTTT. It codes for CASSGLTSTDTQYF. Full variable domain (missing parts from reference TRBV30 and TRBJ2-3): SQTIHQWPATLVQPVGSPLSLECTVEGTSNPNLYWYRQAAGRGLQLLFYSVGIGQISSEVPQNLSASRPQDRQFILSSKKLLLSDSGFYLCASSGLTSTDTQYFGPGTRLTVL.

This clonotype was detected a few times. V is TRBV7-9 and J is TRBJ2-7; TRBD1 might be the D (6 bases). Germline loops: CDR1 SEHNR, CDR2 FQNEAQ (reference sequence). The CDR3 has 15 residues. V lost 5 bases and J lost 4, with 18 bases in between. CDR3 amino acids: CASSVHREEVYEQYF. CDR3 in DNA: TGTGCCAGCAGCGTCCACAGGGAAGAAGTGTACGAGCAGTACTTC. Full variable domain (remainder filled in from reference TRBV7-9 and TRBJ2-7): DTGVSQNPRHKITKRGQNVTFRCDPISEHNRLYWYRQTLGQGPEFLTYFQNEAQLEKSRLLSDRFSAERPKGSFSTLEIQRTEQGDSAMYLCASSVHREEVYEQYFGPGTRLTVT.

This clonotype was observed at least ten times. The genes are TRBV28 and TRBJ2-7; a weak D match, TRBD2 (6 bases). Germline V CDR1 and CDR2: MDHEN, SYDVKM. V was cut by 7 bases and J by 1 base, with 14 bases left in between. The CDR3 sequence is 14 residues long. DNA of the CDR3: TGTGCCAGCACGCAGGGCGGGAAATCCTACGAGCAGTACTTC. Amino acids: CASTQGGKSYEQYF.

This clonotype was recorded at least ten times. The chain combines TRBV28 with TRBJ2-7; 8 bases fit TRBD2. Germline CDR1 MDHEN, CDR2 SYDVKM. After removal of 4 bases from V and 1 base from J, the junction contained 24 bases not matched to a gene. The CDR3 has 21 amino acids. CDR3 sequence reads: CASSSPFSGREGASGSYEQYF. As DNA, the CDR3 is TGTGCCAGCAGTTCCCCCTTTTCGGGCAGGGAAGGGGCTAGCGGGTCCTACGAGCAGTACTTC.

CDR3 sequence reads: CASSTTDSGANVLTF. DNA for the CDR3: TGTGCCAGCAGTACTACAGACTCTGGGGCCAACGTCCTGACTTTC. The chain links TRBV3-1 to TRBJ2-6; D remains ambiguous. The V gene's germline CDR1 is LGHDT and CDR2 YNNKEL (reference sequence). The CDR3 sequence is 15 residues long. V lost 6 bases and J lost 0, with 9 bases in between.

This rearrangement joins TRBV6-1 to TRBJ2-7, with TRBD1 as a possible D gene (6 bases). Germline lookup yields CDR1 MNHNS and CDR2 SASEGT. The CDR3 runs 14 residues. V was cut by 6 bases and J by 2 bases, with 14 bases left in between. DNA of the CDR3: TGTGCCAGCAGCCGAGATGCAGGGGCCTACGAGCAGTACTTC. The encoded protein is CASSRDAGAYEQYF.

There are a few counts of this clonotype. The rearrangement links TRBV7-2 to TRBJ2-5; 7 nucleotides agree with TRBD1. The CDR3 runs to 15 residues. Losses at the gene ends were 1 base for V and 3 bases for J; bases not matched to a gene: 5. Germline V gene sequence: CDR1 SGHTA, CDR2 FQGNSA. The CDR3 loop is CASSLVTGPEETQYF. CDR3 nucleotide sequence: TGTGCCAGCAGCTTAGTGACAGGGCCGGAAGAGACCCAGTACTTC.

This chain joins TRBV28 and TRBJ2-1, with TRBD1 identical over 9 bases. The CDR3 sequence is 15 residues long. With 5 bases clipped from V and 9 bases from J, the junction kept 11 bases outside the gene matches. The germline V gene encodes CDR1 MDHEN and CDR2 SYDVKM. This CDR3 is CASSAGTGRFGEQFF. Here the CDR3 DNA reads TGTGCCAGCAGTGCCGGGACAGGGAGGTTTGGTGAGCAGTTCTTC.

The chain uses TRBV5-8 and TRBJ2-2, with D perhaps TRBD1 (5 bases). Germline assignment: CDR1 SGHTS and CDR2 YDEGEE. CDR3 length: 16 residues. V lost 6 bases and J 1 base, leaving 16 bases between the germline ends. The DNA for the CDR3 is TGTGCCAGCAACCTGGGGCGGACCCTGAACACCGGGGAGCTGTTTTTT. Translating it yields CASNLGRTLNTGELFF.

This clonotype was observed many times. The genes are TRBV6-2 or TRBV6-3 and TRBJ1-5; 7 bases fit TRBD1. This CDR3 has 16 residues. The V segment lost 3 bases and the J segment 0 bases; nucleotides outside the gene matches: 5. Germline values: CDR1 MNHEY, CDR2 SVGEGT. The CDR3 protein is CASSYPGTDSNQPQHF. The CDR3, as DNA: TGTGCCAGCAGTTATCCCGGGACAGATAGCAATCAGCCCCAGCATTTT.

CDR3 region: CASSQYLAGGYNEQFF. The CDR3 DNA follows: TGTGCCAGCAGCCAATATCTAGCGGGAGGGTACAATGAGCAGTTCTTC. The genes are TRBV4-2 and TRBJ2-1; the match to TRBD2 covers 12 bases. The CDR3 extends over 16 amino acids. Germline V gives CDR1 LGHNA, CDR2 YNFKEQ. V shed 2 bases, J shed 4 bases, and the junction held 3 bases outside the gene matches.

The sample holds many counts of this clonotype. The V gene is TRBV18, the J gene TRBJ2-7, with D possibly TRBD1 on 5 matching bases. The CDR3 sequence is 13 residues long. V was clipped by 0 bases and J by 5 bases, with 8 bases between them. Germline CDR1 is KGHSH and CDR2 is LQKENI. The chain's CDR3 is CASSPPGQNEQYF. The CDR3 bases are TGTGCCAGCTCACCACCGGGGCAGAACGAGCAGTACTTC.

This clonotype was counted between two and nine times. CDR3 bases: TGTGCCAGCAGTGCGGGGCAGCCCCAGCATTTT. Its translation is CASSAGQPQHF. V is TRBV6-1 and J is TRBJ1-5; D uncertain. This CDR3 is 11 amino acids long. V lost 4 bases, J lost 7 bases, and 5 bases lay in between. Germline loops: CDR1 MNHNS, CDR2 SASEGT.

Of note for this clonotype: Just one base apart from a much larger clone, this may be a read error. The V and J genes are TRBV2 and TRBJ2-5; D uncertain. CDR3 length: 13 amino acids. Germline CDR1 reads SNHLY; CDR2 reads FYNNEI. Trimming removed 6 bases at V and 5 bases at J, with 13 bases between. The CDR3: CASRSLCIETQYF. Written as DNA, the CDR3 is TGTGCCAGCAGATCCCTATGCATTGAGACCCAGTACTTC.

This clonotype has a handful of counts. The rearrangement joins TRBV4-1 to TRBJ1-5, with D possibly TRBD1 on 6 matching bases. Per the germline V gene, CDR1 is MGHRA and CDR2 is YSYEKL. The CDR3 has 15 amino acids. V shed 3 bases and J shed 4 bases, with 13 bases lying between them. CDR3 loop: CASSHRGQLNQPQHF. In DNA, the CDR3 is TGCGCCAGCAGCCACCGAGGACAGCTAAATCAGCCCCAGCATTTT.

In this sample, this clonotype turned up many times. This sequence joins TRBV6-5 and TRBJ2-5, with 12 bases identical to TRBD1. Germline CDR1 reads MNHEY; CDR2 reads SVGAGI. The CDR3 is 17 amino acids. Trimming removed 2 bases from V and 5 bases from J; junction bases left unmatched: 9. CDR3 protein: CASSYTGTGGILETQYF. The CDR3 nucleotides are TGTGCCAGCAGTTACACAGGGACAGGGGGCATTTTGGAGACCCAGTACTTC.

This chain joins TRBV4-3 and TRBJ1-6, with D hard to call. CDR1 is LGHNA and CDR2 is YSLEER in the germline V gene. V shed 0 bases and J shed 5 bases, with 8 bases lying between them. The length of the CDR3 is 15 residues. The CDR3 here is CASSQDAGNNSPLHF. The CDR3 DNA is TGCGCCAGCAGCCAAGATGCGGGGAATAATTCACCCCTCCACTTT.

This clonotype was observed at least ten times. The rearrangement joins TRBV19 to TRBJ1-2, with D unresolved. The CDR3 is 14 amino acids. V was shortened by 0 bases and J by 2 bases, with 7 bases between the two germline ends. From germline, CDR1 is LNHDA and CDR2 SQIVND (reference sequence). CDR3 loop: CASSIEPTNYGYTF. For the CDR3, the DNA is TGTGCCAGTAGTATAGAGCCCACAAACTATGGCTACACCTTC. Supplemented by reference TRBV19 and TRBJ1-2, the full variable domain reads DGGITQSPKYLFRKEGQNVTLSCEQNLNHDAMYWYRQDPGQGLRLIYYSQIVNDFQKGDIAEGYSVSREKKESFPLTVTSAQKNPTAFYLCASSIEPTNYGYTFGSGTRLTVV.

The chain combines TRBV20-1 with TRBJ1-1; 8 positions match TRBD1. The CDR3 totals 15 residues. Germline V lookup: CDR1 DFQATT, CDR2 SNEGSKA (reference sequence). Trimming cost V 5 bases and J 4 bases; bases outside gene matches: 12. In DNA form, the CDR3 reads TGCAGTGCTGAGAACAGGGGGACGGGATTCACTGAAGCTTTCTTT. Translated, it gives CSAENRGTGFTEAFF.